The rows below give T cell receptor beta chains drawn from one sample of a study of T cells in localized non-small cell lung cancer. The table came from immunoSEQ multiplex PCR; TCRdb's copy has only in-frame clones and leaves some out. There are 20,000 to 25,000 clones in the sample; 70% to 90% occur only once, and 5.5% to 6.5% lies in the top ten. Here the sequenced sample was PBMCs, taken before any cancer treatment. Receptors were obtained from a man aged 40 to 69 with stage II lung adenocarcinoma. Each CDR3 is given with its conserved first and last residue. Fields, in order: V gene, J gene, clone size, D gene, CDR3 DNA, CDR3 protein. A D gene is named only where the DNA matches it firmly. Only part of the rows carry a size: once, few, many, or a class if the clone is expanded.

v_call: TRBV6-5; j_call: TRBJ1-1; clone_size: NA; d_call: NA; cdr3_nt: TGTGCCAGCAGTTACGCCCGAGGGAACACTGAAGCTTTCTTT; cdr3_aa: CASSYARGNTEAFF
v_call: TRBV28; j_call: TRBJ2-2; clone_size: NA; d_call: NA; cdr3_nt: TGTGCCAGCAGGGCGAACACCGGGGAGCTGTTTTTT; cdr3_aa: CASRANTGELFF
v_call: TRBV7-6; j_call: TRBJ2-3; clone_size: NA; d_call: NA; cdr3_nt: TGTGCCAGCAGCTTTGGGCGGGGTTACACAGATACGCAGTATTTT; cdr3_aa: CASSFGRGYTDTQYF
v_call: TRBV18; j_call: TRBJ2-7; clone_size: NA; d_call: TRBD1; cdr3_nt: TGTGCCAGCTCACTCCTTCCAGGACAGGGTACCTACGAGCAGTACTTC; cdr3_aa: CASSLLPGQGTYEQYF
v_call: TRBV12-5; j_call: TRBJ1-2; clone_size: few; d_call: NA; cdr3_nt: TGTGCTAGCTCGGGGGGAGGCTATGGCTACACCTTC; cdr3_aa: CASSGGGYGYTF
v_call: TRBV5-4; j_call: TRBJ2-3; clone_size: NA; d_call: TRBD1; cdr3_nt: TGTGCCAGCAGCTTGGACAGGGGGGTAGATACGCAGTATTTT; cdr3_aa: CASSLDRGVDTQYF
v_call: TRBV5-4; j_call: TRBJ1-1; clone_size: NA; d_call: NA; cdr3_nt: TGTGCCAGCGAGGGGATTAATCGCGAGGAAGCTTTCTTT; cdr3_aa: CASEGINREEAFF
v_call: TRBV25-1; j_call: TRBJ2-2; clone_size: NA; d_call: NA; cdr3_nt: TGTGCCAGCAGTCGACCGGGACTGGAAGCCGGGGAGCTGTTTTTT; cdr3_aa: CASSRPGLEAGELFF
v_call: TRBV10-3; j_call: TRBJ2-2; clone_size: once; d_call: TRBD2; cdr3_nt: TGTGCCACCCATGGGACTAGCGAAGGAGAGAACACCGGGGAGCTGTTTTTT; cdr3_aa: CATHGTSEGENTGELFF
v_call: TRBV28; j_call: TRBJ1-5; clone_size: NA; d_call: NA; cdr3_nt: TGTGCCAGCAGTTTCTCAGGGAACCTCAATCAGCCCCAGCATTTT; cdr3_aa: CASSFSGNLNQPQHF
v_call: TRBV6-6; j_call: TRBJ2-3; clone_size: NA; d_call: TRBD2; cdr3_nt: TGTGCCAGCAGAGCGGGGTCGAGGTCAGATACGCAGTATTTT; cdr3_aa: CASRAGSRSDTQYF
v_call: TRBV28; j_call: TRBJ1-1; clone_size: once; d_call: NA; cdr3_nt: TGTGCCAGCAGTTTTTTGGGGACCGGGAACACTGAAGCTTTCTTT; cdr3_aa: CASSFLGTGNTEAFF
v_call: TRBV5-1; j_call: TRBJ2-2; clone_size: NA; d_call: NA; cdr3_nt: TGCGCCAGCAGCTTGGTCTCAGGGGAATTCACCGGGGAGCTGTTTTTT; cdr3_aa: CASSLVSGEFTGELFF
v_call: TRBV7-8; j_call: TRBJ2-5; clone_size: NA; d_call: TRBD2; cdr3_nt: TGTGCCAGCAGCTTCGGGACTAGCGGGGGGGCCGGGACCCAGTACTTC; cdr3_aa: CASSFGTSGGAGTQYF
v_call: TRBV4-1; j_call: TRBJ1-1; clone_size: NA; d_call: NA; cdr3_nt: TGCGCCAGCACCCGAGGAGGGTTCCAGGGAACTGAAGCTTTCTTT; cdr3_aa: CASTRGGFQGTEAFF
v_call: TRBV30; j_call: TRBJ1-1; clone_size: NA; d_call: TRBD1; cdr3_nt: TGTGCCTGGAGGGACAGGGCTTGGAACACTGAAGCTTTCTTT; cdr3_aa: CAWRDRAWNTEAFF
v_call: TRBV5-4; j_call: TRBJ1-4; clone_size: once; d_call: NA; cdr3_nt: TGTGCCAGCAGCCCCGGGATCGGTTTGGGCCTTCTGTTTTTT; cdr3_aa: CASSPGIGLGLLFF
v_call: TRBV15; j_call: TRBJ2-5; clone_size: NA; d_call: NA; cdr3_nt: TGTGCCACCAGCAGAGATATAGGGGACGAGACCCAGTACTTC; cdr3_aa: CATSRDIGDETQYF
v_call: TRBV10-3; j_call: TRBJ2-3; clone_size: NA; d_call: TRBD2; cdr3_nt: TGTGCCATCAGTGACCCCGGGACTAGCGGGGGGGTATTGCAGTATTTT; cdr3_aa: CAISDPGTSGGVLQYF
v_call: TRBV28; j_call: TRBJ1-5; clone_size: NA; d_call: NA; cdr3_nt: TGTGCCAGCAGCCCAGGGCAGGGCAATCAGCCCCAGCATTTT; cdr3_aa: CASSPGQGNQPQHF
v_call: TRBV4-2; j_call: TRBJ2-3; clone_size: once; d_call: TRBD2; cdr3_nt: TGTGCCAGCAGCCAAGGGACTAGCGGCCCAGATACGCAGTATTTT; cdr3_aa: CASSQGTSGPDTQYF
v_call: TRBV7-2; j_call: TRBJ1-1; clone_size: NA; d_call: TRBD1; cdr3_nt: TGTGCCAGCACCCTAAGGGGGACAGGGATCACTGAAGCTTTCTTT; cdr3_aa: CASTLRGTGITEAFF
v_call: TRBV7-3; j_call: TRBJ1-1; clone_size: NA; d_call: NA; cdr3_nt: TGTGCCAGCAGCTTAATTCGATTATCTGAAGCTTTCTTT; cdr3_aa: CASSLIRLSEAFF
v_call: TRBV30; j_call: TRBJ2-3; clone_size: NA; d_call: NA; cdr3_nt: TGTGCCTGGAGGGGCAGCGGGGATACGCAGTATTTT; cdr3_aa: CAWRGSGDTQYF
v_call: TRBV6-1; j_call: TRBJ1-5; clone_size: NA; d_call: NA; cdr3_nt: TGTGCCAGCAGTGGGCTTGGCAGGGGACCGAGTCAGCCCCAGCATTTT; cdr3_aa: CASSGLGRGPSQPQHF
v_call: TRBV5-1; j_call: TRBJ2-7; clone_size: NA; d_call: TRBD1; cdr3_nt: TGCGCCAGCAGCCTCGGACAGGGGGGCGAGCAGTACTTC; cdr3_aa: CASSLGQGGEQYF
v_call: TRBV2; j_call: TRBJ1-1; clone_size: NA; d_call: NA; cdr3_nt: TGTGCCAGCAGAATAGTACGCGCGAACACTGAAGCTTTCTTT; cdr3_aa: CASRIVRANTEAFF
v_call: TRBV6-6; j_call: TRBJ2-3; clone_size: NA; d_call: NA; cdr3_nt: TGTGCCAGCAGCTCCGGGACTGTCACAGATACGCAGTATTTT; cdr3_aa: CASSSGTVTDTQYF
v_call: TRBV30; j_call: TRBJ2-7; clone_size: once; d_call: NA; cdr3_nt: TGTGCCTGGAAGCTAAGCGTTTCCTACGAGCAGTACTTC; cdr3_aa: CAWKLSVSYEQYF
v_call: TRBV18; j_call: TRBJ2-1; clone_size: NA; d_call: TRBD1; cdr3_nt: TGTGCCAGCTCCCCCCTCATCGGACAGGGAAATGAGCAGTTCTTC; cdr3_aa: CASSPLIGQGNEQFF
v_call: TRBV18; j_call: TRBJ2-5; clone_size: NA; d_call: NA; cdr3_nt: TGTGCCAGCTCACTACTGCAGGGTTCAGAGACCCAGTACTTC; cdr3_aa: CASSLLQGSETQYF
v_call: TRBV2; j_call: TRBJ1-2; clone_size: few; d_call: TRBD1; cdr3_nt: TGTGCCAATCCGGGACAGGGAATCTATGGCTACACCTTC; cdr3_aa: CANPGQGIYGYTF
v_call: TRBV7-2; j_call: TRBJ2-5; clone_size: NA; d_call: NA; cdr3_nt: TGCGCCAGCAGCTTCAATACAGGGCATCGAGAGACCCAGTACTTC; cdr3_aa: CASSFNTGHRETQYF
v_call: TRBV28; j_call: TRBJ1-1; clone_size: medium-sized; d_call: NA; cdr3_nt: TGTGCCAGCAGTTTTGGGTCGGCGAACACTGAAGCTTTCTTT; cdr3_aa: CASSFGSANTEAFF
v_call: TRBV7-9; j_call: TRBJ2-3; clone_size: NA; d_call: TRBD1; cdr3_nt: TGTGCCAGCAGCCCGGGACAGCGGACAGATACGCAGTATTTT; cdr3_aa: CASSPGQRTDTQYF
v_call: TRBV5-1; j_call: TRBJ2-1; clone_size: NA; d_call: NA; cdr3_nt: TGCGCCAGCAGCTACGGGGGTCCCAACAATGAGCAGTTCTTC; cdr3_aa: CASSYGGPNNEQFF